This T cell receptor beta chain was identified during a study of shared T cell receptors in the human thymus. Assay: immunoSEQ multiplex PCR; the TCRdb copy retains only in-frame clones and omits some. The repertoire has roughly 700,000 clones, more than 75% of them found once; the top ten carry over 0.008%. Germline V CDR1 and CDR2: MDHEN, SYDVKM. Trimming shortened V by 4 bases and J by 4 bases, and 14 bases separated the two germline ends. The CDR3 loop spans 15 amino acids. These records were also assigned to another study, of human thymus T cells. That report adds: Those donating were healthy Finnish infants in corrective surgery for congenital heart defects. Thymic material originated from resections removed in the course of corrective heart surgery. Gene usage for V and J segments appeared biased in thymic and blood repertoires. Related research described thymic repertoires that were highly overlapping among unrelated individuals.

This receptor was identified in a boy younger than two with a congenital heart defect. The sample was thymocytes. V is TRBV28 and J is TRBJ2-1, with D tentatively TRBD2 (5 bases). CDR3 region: CASSWARATYNEQFF. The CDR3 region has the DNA TGTGCCAGCAGTTGGGCGCGGGCAACTTACAATGAGCAGTTCTTC.